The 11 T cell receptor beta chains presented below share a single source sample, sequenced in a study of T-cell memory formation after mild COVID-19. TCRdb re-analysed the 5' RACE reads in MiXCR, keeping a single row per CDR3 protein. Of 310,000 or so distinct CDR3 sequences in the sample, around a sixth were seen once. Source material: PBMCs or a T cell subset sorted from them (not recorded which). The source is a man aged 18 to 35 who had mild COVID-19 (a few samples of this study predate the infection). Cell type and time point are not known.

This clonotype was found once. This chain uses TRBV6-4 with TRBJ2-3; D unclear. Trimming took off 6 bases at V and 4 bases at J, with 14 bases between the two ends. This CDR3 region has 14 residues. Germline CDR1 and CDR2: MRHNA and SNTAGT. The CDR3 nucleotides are TGTGCCAGCAGCGATGGCAATTCCCCAGATACGCAGTATTTT. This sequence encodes CASSDGNSPDTQYF.

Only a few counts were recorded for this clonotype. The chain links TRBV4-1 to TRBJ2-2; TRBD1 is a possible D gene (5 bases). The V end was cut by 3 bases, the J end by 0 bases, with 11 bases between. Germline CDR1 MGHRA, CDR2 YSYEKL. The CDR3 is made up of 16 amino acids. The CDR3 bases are TGCGCCAGCAGCCATCCTCAGGGCGCGAACACCGGGGAGCTGTTTTTT. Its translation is CASSHPQGANTGELFF.

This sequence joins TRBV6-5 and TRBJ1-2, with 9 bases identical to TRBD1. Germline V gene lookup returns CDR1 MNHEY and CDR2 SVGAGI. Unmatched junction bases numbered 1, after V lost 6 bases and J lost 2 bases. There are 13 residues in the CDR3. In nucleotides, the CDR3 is TGTGCCAGCAGAGGACAGGGGAACTATGGCTACACCTTC. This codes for CASRGQGNYGYTF.

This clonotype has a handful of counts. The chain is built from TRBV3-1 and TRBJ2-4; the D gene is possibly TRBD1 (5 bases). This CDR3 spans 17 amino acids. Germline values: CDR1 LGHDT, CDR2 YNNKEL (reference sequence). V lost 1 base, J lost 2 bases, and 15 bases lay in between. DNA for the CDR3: TGTGCCAGCAGCCAAGTCGAAGGGGATTTCACCAAAAACATTCAGTACTTC. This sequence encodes CASSQVEGDFTKNIQYF. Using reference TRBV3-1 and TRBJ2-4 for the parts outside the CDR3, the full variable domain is DTAVSQTPKYLVTQMGNDKSIKCEQNLGHDTMYWYKQDSKKFLKIMFSYNNKELIINETVPNRFSPKSPDKAHLNLHINSLELGDSAVYFCASSQVEGDFTKNIQYFGAGTRLSVL.

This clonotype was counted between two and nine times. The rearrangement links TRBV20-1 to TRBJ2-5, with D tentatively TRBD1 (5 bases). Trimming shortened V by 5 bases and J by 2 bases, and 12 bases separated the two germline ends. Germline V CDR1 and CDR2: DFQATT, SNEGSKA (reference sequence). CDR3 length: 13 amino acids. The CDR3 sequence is CSAFIQVQETQYF. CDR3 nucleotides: TGCAGTGCTTTTATACAGGTTCAAGAGACCCAGTACTTC.

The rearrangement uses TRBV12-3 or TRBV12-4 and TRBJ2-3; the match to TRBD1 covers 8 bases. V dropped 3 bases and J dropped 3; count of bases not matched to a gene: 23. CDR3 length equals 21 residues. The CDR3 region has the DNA TGTGCCAGCAGTTTCGGTGTGTGGGGCAGGGGGCACGGGGGCCGGACAGATACGCAGTATTTT. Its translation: CASSFGVWGRGHGGRTDTQYF.

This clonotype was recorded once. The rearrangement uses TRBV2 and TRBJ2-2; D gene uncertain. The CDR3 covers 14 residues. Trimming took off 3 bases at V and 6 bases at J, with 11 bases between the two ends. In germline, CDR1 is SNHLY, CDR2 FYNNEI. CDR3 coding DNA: TGTGCCAGCAGTGATCTTTTCGGGTCCGGGGAGCTGTTTTTT. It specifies CASSDLFGSGELFF.

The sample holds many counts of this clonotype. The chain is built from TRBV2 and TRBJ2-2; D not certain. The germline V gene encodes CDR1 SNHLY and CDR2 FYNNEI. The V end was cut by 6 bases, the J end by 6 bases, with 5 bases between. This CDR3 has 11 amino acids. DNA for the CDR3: TGTGCCAGCAGGGAGCCCGGGGAGCTGTTTTTT. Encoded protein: CASREPGELFF.

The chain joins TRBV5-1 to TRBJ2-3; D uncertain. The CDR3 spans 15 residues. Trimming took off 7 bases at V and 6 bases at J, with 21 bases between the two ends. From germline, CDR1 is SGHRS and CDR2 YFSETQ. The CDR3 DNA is TGCGCCAGCTGCACGCGAGAACACACGCTGGATACGCAGTATTTT. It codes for CASCTREHTLDTQYF.

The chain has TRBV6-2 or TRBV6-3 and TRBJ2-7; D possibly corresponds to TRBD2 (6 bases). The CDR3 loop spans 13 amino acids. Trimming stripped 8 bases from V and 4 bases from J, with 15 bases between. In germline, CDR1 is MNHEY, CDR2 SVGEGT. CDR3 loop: CASSGEVEYEQYF. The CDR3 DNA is TGTGCCAGCTCTGGGGAGGTGGAGTACGAGCAGTACTTC.

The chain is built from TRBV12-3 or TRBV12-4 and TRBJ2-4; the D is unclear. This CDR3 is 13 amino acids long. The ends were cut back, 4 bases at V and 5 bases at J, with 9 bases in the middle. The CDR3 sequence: CASSSGVENIQYF. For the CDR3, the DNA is TGTGCCAGCAGTTCAGGAGTCGAAAACATTCAGTACTTC.